Reported below is one T cell receptor beta chain. V lost 0 bases, J lost 4 bases, and 8 bases stayed unmatched. The CDR3 is 16 amino acids. CDR1 is SNHLY, CDR2 FYNNEI, per germline. Per the original methods: Counts of nucleated cells, estimated from reference gene primer amplification, were obtained. Generated by immunoSEQ multiplex PCR, the TCRdb table keeps only in-frame clones and is missing some. Clonal size and the V and J genes are those of that table, whereas D and trimming came from the DNA. The sample has approximately 180,000 clones; roughly 86% are singletons. The data were obtained in a study of blood T cell repertoires in COVID-19. Whole-study context: Some COVID-19 samples were acute and others convalescent; all came from the United States, Italy and Spain.

V gene TRBV2 combines with J gene TRBJ1-1; TRBD1 matches at 7 bases. The source material was peripheral blood. The clonotype comes from a man between 35 and 55 years old with active or convalescent COVID-19. CDR3 protein: CASSEALTGTFTEAFF. For the CDR3, the DNA is TGTGCCAGCAGTGAAGCGTTGACAGGGACATTCACTGAAGCTTTCTTT.